This section outlines one TCR beta chain sequence together with its context. This sample is part of a study of control samples from healthy donors and cancer patients. Profiled with immunoSEQ multiplex PCR; TCRdb holds only in-frame clones, not every one. The table records 65,000 to 100,000 clones, 75% to 95% of them present only once. The CDR3 is 14 amino acids. CDR1 and CDR2 (germline): SGHVS, FQNEAQ. V was cut by 4 bases and J by 0 bases, with 8 bases left in between. This TCR came from a man aged 45-65 years in good health. The rearrangement joins TRBV7-8 to TRBJ2-3, with D possibly being TRBD2 (6 bases). Source material: blood. The chain's CDR3 is CASSSRDSTDTQYF. The CDR3 nucleotides are TGTGCCAGCAGCTCGCGGGACAGCACAGATACGCAGTATTTT.